The 7 T cell receptor beta chains given below trace back to one sample, sequenced in a study of T cell repertoires in cytomegalovirus infection. TCRdb reprocessed the reads with MiXCR, giving one entry per CDR3 protein. The table records nearly 550,000 distinct CDR3 sequences, approximately 17% of them present only once. The sequenced material came from CD8+ T cells from PBMCs. These receptors were collected from a human donor in good health (CMV status not recorded). Some clones in this sample may be carry-over from other donors' samples.

This rearrangement joins TRBV5-1 to TRBJ2-1, with TRBD1 matching over 12 bases. The CDR3 runs to 15 residues. V was pared by 4 bases and J by 7 bases, with 6 bases of the junction left unmatched. Germline V gene data show CDR1 as SGHRS and CDR2 as YFSETQ. CDR3 nucleotides: TGCGCCAGCAGCAGCCGGGACAGGGGGCGAAATGAGCAGTTCTTC. It encodes CASSSRDRGRNEQFF. The variable domain in full, with the rest retrieved from reference TRBV5-1 and TRBJ2-1, is KAGVTQTPRYLIKTRGQQVTLSCSPISGHRSVSWYQQTPGQGLQFLFEYFSETQRNKGNFPGRFSGRQFSNSRSEMNVSTLELGDSALYLCASSSRDRGRNEQFFGPGTRLTVL.

This chain connects TRBV11-1 to TRBJ2-7; D is unclear. V was clipped by 0 bases and J by 5 bases, with 11 bases between them. CDR1 SGHAT and CDR2 FQDESV come from the germline V gene (reference sequence). The CDR3 has 14 amino acids. This chain's CDR3 is CASSLAPENHEQYF. DNA of the CDR3: TGTGCCAGCAGCTTAGCGCCAGAAAACCACGAGCAGTACTTC.

This clonotype was seen at least ten times. V and J are TRBV12-5 and TRBJ1-5, with 9 bases lining up with TRBD1. CDR3 length: 12 residues. CDR1 is LGHNT and CDR2 is FRNRAP in the germline V gene. Germline trimming cut 6 bases from V and 7 bases from J; bases unmatched to any gene: 1. CDR3 in DNA: TGTGCTAGTGGGACAGGGGGACAGCCCCAGCATTTT. Protein: CASGTGGQPQHF.

As regards this clonotype: Relative to the germline gene, one junction end is altered; a read error may explain this. The V gene is TRBV28, the J gene TRBJ1-1; D might be TRBD1 (5 bases). Germline V CDR1 and CDR2: MDHEN, SYDVKM. The CDR3 is 14 amino acids. CDR3 nucleotides: TGTGCCAGCAGAGAGGACATCGAGAACACGGAAGCTTTCTTT. Its protein is CASREDIENTEAFF.

This clonotype was seen a few times. J is TRBJ2-1 and V is TRBV5-1; D may be TRBD2 (7 bases). Trimming stripped 4 bases from V and 10 bases from J, with 21 bases between. CDR1 is SGHRS and CDR2 is YFSETQ in the germline V gene. The CDR3 length is 15 residues. The chain's CDR3 is CASSPRGGSGPEQFF. In DNA form, the CDR3 reads TGCGCCAGCAGCCCAAGGGGGGGTAGCGGGCCCGAGCAGTTCTTC.

This clonotype occurred many times. The chain has TRBV28 and TRBJ2-1; D is unresolved. The CDR3 is 12 amino acids. CDR1 and CDR2 from the germline V gene are MDHEN and SYDVKM. V was pared by 6 bases and J by 5 bases, with 8 bases between. The CDR3 loop reads CASRPTHNEQFF. The CDR3 nucleotides read TGTGCCAGCAGACCGACACACAATGAGCAGTTCTTC.

The V gene is TRBV3-1, the J gene TRBJ2-7; D unclear. Germline V gene sequence: CDR1 LGHDT, CDR2 YNNKEL (reference sequence). V lost 1 base and J 0 bases, leaving 7 bases between the germline ends. CDR3 length: 14 amino acids. In nucleotides, the CDR3 is TGTGCCAGCAGCCAAGGGGGTTTCTCCTACGAGCAGTACTTC. Its translation: CASSQGGFSYEQYF.